Listed below are T cell receptor beta chains from one sample, sequenced in a study of beta chain features in type 1 diabetes. Only in-frame clones appear in the TCRdb table, and some are missing; sequencing was by immunoSEQ multiplex PCR. The sample has hundreds of thousands of clones, over 12% seen once. The specimen sequenced was naive CD4+ T cells from blood. The receptor set was obtained from a man aged 18-30 years with type 1 diabetes. CDR3s include the opening cysteine and the closing phenylalanine or tryptophan. A D gene is named only where the DNA matches it firmly. The size entry is marked missing in some rows and otherwise reads once, few, many or a size class.

V gene	clone size	D gene	J gene	CDR3 DNA	CDR3 protein
TRBV30	.	.	TRBJ2-7	TGTGCCTGGGGGAGTCTCTTCCGCTCCTACGAGCAGTACTTC	CAWGSLFRSYEQYF
TRBV7-2	.	.	TRBJ1-1	TGTGCCAGCAGCTTAGTCATCCCTGAAGCTTTCTTT	CASSLVIPEAFF
TRBV7-9	.	.	TRBJ1-1	TGTGCCAGCAACTTTAACGGCGGGGGCACTGAAGCTTTCTTT	CASNFNGGGTEAFF
TRBV5-4	.	.	TRBJ1-2	TGTGCCAGCAGCTTATCCCCCTTGGGGGGTCCGGGCTACACCTTC	CASSLSPLGGPGYTF
TRBV18	.	TRBD2	TRBJ2-1	TGTGCCAGCTCACCACCTCTAGCGGGGGGGCTCGATGAGCAGTTCTTC	CASSPPLAGGLDEQFF
TRBV9	.	TRBD1	TRBJ2-3	TGTGCCAGCAGCTCCCGGACAGGTAACACAGATACGCAGTATTTT	CASSSRTGNTDTQYF
TRBV11-2	.	.	TRBJ2-1	TGTGCCAGCAGCTTAGGGACAGCCCTCTCCTACAATGAGCAGTTCTTC	CASSLGTALSYNEQFF
TRBV7-2	.	TRBD2	TRBJ2-1	TGTGCCAGCAGCCTCGGGACTAGCGAGAGCTCCTACAATGAGCAGTTCTTC	CASSLGTSESSYNEQFF
TRBV30	.	TRBD1	TRBJ1-4	TGTGCCTGGAGTGGACAGGGGTGGGAAAAACTGTTTTTT	CAWSGQGWEKLFF
TRBV5-4	.	TRBD1	TRBJ1-5	TGTGCCAGCAGCGGTTTTCCAGGGGGACCCCAGCATTTT	CASSGFPGGPQHF
TRBV30	few	.	TRBJ1-5	TGTGCCTGGAGTATAGGCCAGGGATACAATCAGCCCCAGCATTTT	CAWSIGQGYNQPQHF
TRBV9	.	.	TRBJ2-7	TGTGCCAGCAGCGTAGCTACTTCTTTTCCCTACGAGCAGTACTTC	CASSVATSFPYEQYF
TRBV4-3	.	.	TRBJ1-2	TGCGCCAGCAGCCGAACACCGACAGATGATGGCTACACCTTC	CASSRTPTDDGYTF
TRBV5-6	.	TRBD2	TRBJ2-5	TGTGCCAGCAGCCACGGACTAGCGGGACTCAGAAGAGAGACCCAGTACTTC	CASSHGLAGLRRETQYF
TRBV29-1	few	.	TRBJ1-1	TGCAGCGTCACCTCGGGCACTGAAGCTTTCTTT	CSVTSGTEAFF
TRBV6-1	.	.	TRBJ1-2	TGTGCCAGCACCGGACAGTCTAACTATGGCTACACCTTC	CASTGQSNYGYTF
TRBV11-2	few	.	TRBJ1-1	TGTGCCAGCAGCTCATACCAGTTGAACACTGAAGCTTTCTTT	CASSSYQLNTEAFF
TRBV6-5	.	.	TRBJ2-1	TGTGCCAGCAGTTCGCTAGAGTCCAATGAGCAGTTCTTC	CASSSLESNEQFF
TRBV4-2	.	.	TRBJ1-6	TGTGCCAGCAGCCAAGATGGAGGAGCAAATTCACCCCTCCACTTT	CASSQDGGANSPLHF
TRBV27	.	TRBD1	TRBJ2-1	TGTGCCAGCAGTTCCCGACAGGGGGCTAATGAGCAGTTCTTC	CASSSRQGANEQFF
TRBV18	.	.	TRBJ1-2	TGTGCCAGCTCACCGTTGGCAGGGGATGGCTACACCTTC	CASSPLAGDGYTF
TRBV6-5	few	.	TRBJ2-2	TGTGCCAGCAGTGTACAGGCCCCGAACACCGGGGAGCTGTTTTTT	CASSVQAPNTGELFF
TRBV29-1	few	TRBD1	TRBJ2-7	TGCAGCGCTACTCCGGGACAGCGCTATATCGAGCAGTACTTC	CSATPGQRYIEQYF
TRBV29-1	few	.	TRBJ1-3	TGCAGCGTTGCACAGGGAGCTGGAAACACCATATATTTT	CSVAQGAGNTIYF
TRBV27	.	.	TRBJ1-4	TGTGCCAGCAGCCCGACAGGAATATTTGCAACTAATGAAAAACTGTTTTTT	CASSPTGIFATNEKLFF
TRBV4-3	.	.	TRBJ2-7	TGCGCCAGCAGCCAAGGACGGCAGGGCTACGAGCAGTACTTC	CASSQGRQGYEQYF
TRBV30	.	TRBD1	TRBJ1-3	TGTGCCTGGAGGGACAGGGCCTCTGGAAACACCATATATTTT	CAWRDRASGNTIYF
TRBV18	few	TRBD2	TRBJ2-7	TGTGCCAGCTCAACCGTCGGGGGGGCATACGAGCAGTACTTC	CASSTVGGAYEQYF
TRBV30	.	.	TRBJ2-2	TGTGCCTGTACTAAGGACACCGGGGAGCTGTTTTTT	CACTKDTGELFF
TRBV27	.	.	TRBJ1-5	TGTGCCAGCAGTTTTGTGTTTCAGCCCCAGCATTTT	CASSFVFQPQHF
TRBV19	.	TRBD1	TRBJ2-2	TGTGCCAGTAGGGGGGACAGTTACACCGGGGAGCTGTTTTTT	CASRGDSYTGELFF
TRBV7-3	few	.	TRBJ2-1	TGTGCCAGCAGCCCCAGGGTGGCTTCTTCCAATGAGCAGTTCTTC	CASSPRVASSNEQFF
TRBV27	few	TRBD1	TRBJ1-2	TGTGCCAGCAGTTTATGGGCACAGGGGCCCACCGACTATGGCTACACCTTC	CASSLWAQGPTDYGYTF
TRBV7-2	.	.	TRBJ1-1	TGTGCCAGCAACCTCAATCCCGACTCTGCTGAAGCTTTCTTT	CASNLNPDSAEAFF
TRBV30	.	TRBD1	TRBJ1-2	TGTGCCTGGGCGACAGGGCCGGACTATGGCTACACCTTC	CAWATGPDYGYTF
TRBV5-1	few	.	TRBJ2-5	TGCGCCAGCAGCTTGGCTGGCAGCCAAGAGACCCAGTACTTC	CASSLAGSQETQYF
TRBV9	.	.	TRBJ2-1	TGTGCCAGCAGCGTAGTGGGCTCCTACAATGAGCAGTTCTTC	CASSVVGSYNEQFF
TRBV6-1	.	TRBD1	TRBJ1-5	TGTGCCACCCTACTACGACAGGGGGATCAGCCCCAGCATTTT	CATLLRQGDQPQHF
TRBV25-1	.	.	TRBJ2-7	TGTGCCAGCAGGAGGCGGAGCTACGAGCAGTACTTC	CASRRRSYEQYF
TRBV20-1	.	.	TRBJ1-1	TGCAGTGCTAGAGGGTACACTGAAGCTTTCTTT	CSARGYTEAFF
TRBV30	.	.	TRBJ2-1	TGTGCCTGGAGTGTAGCTGGACAGCCTTACAATGAGCAGTTCTTC	CAWSVAGQPYNEQFF
TRBV14	few	.	TRBJ2-3	TGTGCCAGCAGCCCCCTCCGGATCGGGGGAACAGATACGCAGTATTTT	CASSPLRIGGTDTQYF
TRBV29-1	.	.	TRBJ2-5	TGCAGCGTTGACGGGGGTCCGATCCAAGAGACCCAGTACTTC	CSVDGGPIQETQYF
TRBV9	.	.	TRBJ1-6	TGTGCCAGCAGCCCAGAGGGGAGAACTCCCCTCCACTTT	CASSPEGRTPLHF
TRBV9	.	TRBD2	TRBJ2-5	TGTGCCAGCAGCATCGGGACTAGCGGGGGGGCCCAAGAGACCCAGTACTTC	CASSIGTSGGAQETQYF
TRBV4-1	few	TRBD2	TRBJ2-5	TGCGCCAGCAGCCAAGCTGCACCTTCCTTAGCGGGCCGACTCGAGACCCAGTACTTC	CASSQAAPSLAGRLETQYF
TRBV7-2	few	TRBD1	TRBJ1-1	TGTGCCAGCAGCTTCACACTGGACAGGGCGAGGACTGAAGCTTTCTTT	CASSFTLDRARTEAFF
TRBV19	.	TRBD1	TRBJ2-7	TGTGCCAGTAGTTCACCGGGACAGTTCTACGAGCAGTACTTC	CASSSPGQFYEQYF
TRBV30	few	.	TRBJ2-3	TGTGCCTGGAGTGTTCTGGGGGAAAGCACAGATACGCAGTATTTT	CAWSVLGESTDTQYF
TRBV29-1	few	.	TRBJ2-1	TGCAGCGTTGAAAACCCTAGCGCCTACAATGAGCAGTTCTTC	CSVENPSAYNEQFF
TRBV7-9	.	TRBD1	TRBJ1-6	TGTGCCAGCAGCCTGGACAGGGTTGGTTCACCCCTCCACTTT	CASSLDRVGSPLHF
TRBV29-1	.	.	TRBJ2-3	TGCAGCGTTGATAATCAGGGGACAGATACGCAGTATTTT	CSVDNQGTDTQYF
TRBV5-4	.	.	TRBJ1-5	TGTGCCAGCAGCTCGACGAACGGGGGCGGCAGTCAGCCCCAGCATTTT	CASSSTNGGGSQPQHF
TRBV27	few	TRBD1	TRBJ2-4	TGTGCCAGCAGCTACAGGGGGGTGGGAAACATTCAGTACTTC	CASSYRGVGNIQYF